This T cell receptor beta chain derives from a study of blood T cell repertoires in COVID-19. Enrolled during active infection, Seattle patients were then followed longitudinally. The length of the CDR3 is 21 residues. Source study methods: Quantification of nucleated cells was approximated via reference gene primer amplification. TCRdb keeps only in-frame clones here, not all; method: immunoSEQ multiplex PCR. V and J calls and clone size are given by that table; D and trimming were obtained from the DNA. The data hold around 330,000 clones, with around 88% observed a single time. Sequencing used peripheral blood. The sequence derives from a woman in her thirties with COVID-19, enrolled during active disease. V gene TRBV1 combines with J gene TRBJ2-7; no check of the table's D call, TRBD2, against the DNA was made. TRBV1 is recorded as a pseudogene. The CDR3 coding sequence is TGCACCAGCAGCCTCCCCAGGTGGGGGGCGGAGGTAGCGGGGGCCTTCTACGAGCAGTACGTC. Translation: CTSSLPRWGAEVAGAFYEQYV.